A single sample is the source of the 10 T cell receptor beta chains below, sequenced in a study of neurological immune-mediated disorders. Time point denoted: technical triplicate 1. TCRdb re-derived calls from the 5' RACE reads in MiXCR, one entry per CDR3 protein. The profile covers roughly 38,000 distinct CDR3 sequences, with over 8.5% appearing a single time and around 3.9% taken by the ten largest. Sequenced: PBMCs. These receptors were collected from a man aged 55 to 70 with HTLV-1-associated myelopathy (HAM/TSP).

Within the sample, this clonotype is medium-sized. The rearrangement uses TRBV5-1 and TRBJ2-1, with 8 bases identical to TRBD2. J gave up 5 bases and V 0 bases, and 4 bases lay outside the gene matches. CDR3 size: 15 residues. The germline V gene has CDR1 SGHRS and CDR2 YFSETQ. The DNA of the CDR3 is TGCGCCAGCAGCTTGGTAGCGGGATCCGACAATGAGCAGTTCTTC. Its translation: CASSLVAGSDNEQFF. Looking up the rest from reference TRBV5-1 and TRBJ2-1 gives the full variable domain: KAGVTQTPRYLIKTRGQQVTLSCSPISGHRSVSWYQQTPGQGLQFLFEYFSETQRNKGNFPGRFSGRQFSNSRSEMNVSTLELGDSALYLCASSLVAGSDNEQFFGPGTRLTVL.

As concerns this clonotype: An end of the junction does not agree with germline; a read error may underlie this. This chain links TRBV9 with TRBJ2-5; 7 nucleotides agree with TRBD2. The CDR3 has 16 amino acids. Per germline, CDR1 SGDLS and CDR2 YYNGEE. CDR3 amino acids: CANSAVGTGGGETKYF. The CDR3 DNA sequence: TGTGCCAACAGCGCAGTCGGGACTGGGGGGGGAGAGACCAAGTACTTC. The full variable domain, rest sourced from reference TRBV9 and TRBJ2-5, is DSGVTQTPKHLITATGQRVTLRCSPRSGDLSVYWYQQSLDQGLQFLIQYYNGEERAKGNILERFSAQQFPDLHSELNLSSLELGDSALYFCANSAVGTGGGETKYFGPGTRLLVL.

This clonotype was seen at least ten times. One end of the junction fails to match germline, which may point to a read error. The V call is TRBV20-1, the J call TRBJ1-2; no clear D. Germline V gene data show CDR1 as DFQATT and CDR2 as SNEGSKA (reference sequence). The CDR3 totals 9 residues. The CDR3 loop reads CSANDGYTF. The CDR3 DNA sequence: TGCAGTGCTAACGATGGCTACACCTTC.

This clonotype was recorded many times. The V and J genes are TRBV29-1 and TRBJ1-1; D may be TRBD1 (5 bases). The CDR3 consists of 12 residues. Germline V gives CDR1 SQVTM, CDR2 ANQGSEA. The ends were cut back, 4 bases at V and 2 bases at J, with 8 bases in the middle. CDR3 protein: CSVGGGNTEAFF. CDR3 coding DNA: TGCAGCGTTGGGGGGGGAAACACTGAAGCTTTCTTT.

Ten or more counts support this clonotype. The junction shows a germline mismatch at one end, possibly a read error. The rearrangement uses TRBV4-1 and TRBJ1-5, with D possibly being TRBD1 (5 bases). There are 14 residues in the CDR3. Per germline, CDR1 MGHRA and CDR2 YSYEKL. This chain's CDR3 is CASSQDPWMGPQHF. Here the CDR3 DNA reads TGCGCCAGCAGCCAAGACCCCTGGATGGGGCCCCAGCACTTT.

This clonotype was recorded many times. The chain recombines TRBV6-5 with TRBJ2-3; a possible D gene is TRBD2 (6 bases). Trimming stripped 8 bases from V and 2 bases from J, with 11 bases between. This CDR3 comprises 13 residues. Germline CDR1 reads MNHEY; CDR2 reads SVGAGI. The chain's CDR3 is CASRDFHTDTQYF. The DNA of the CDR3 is TGTGCCAGCCGGGACTTCCACACAGATACGCAGTATTTT.

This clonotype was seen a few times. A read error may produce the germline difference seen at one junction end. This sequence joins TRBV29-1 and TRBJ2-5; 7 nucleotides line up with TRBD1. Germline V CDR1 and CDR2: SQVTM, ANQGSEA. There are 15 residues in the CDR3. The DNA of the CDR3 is TGCAGCGTTGAAGATCGGAGACAGGGAAGAGACCCAGTACTTTTC. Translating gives CSVEDRRQGRDPVLF.

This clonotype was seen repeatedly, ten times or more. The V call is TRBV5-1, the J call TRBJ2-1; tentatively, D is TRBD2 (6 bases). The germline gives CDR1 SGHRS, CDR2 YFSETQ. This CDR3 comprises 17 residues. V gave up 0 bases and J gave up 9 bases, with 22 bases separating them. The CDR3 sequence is CASSLVGVGGGSGEQFF. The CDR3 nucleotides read TGCGCCAGCAGCTTGGTCGGGGTCGGGGGAGGATCTGGTGAGCAGTTCTTC.

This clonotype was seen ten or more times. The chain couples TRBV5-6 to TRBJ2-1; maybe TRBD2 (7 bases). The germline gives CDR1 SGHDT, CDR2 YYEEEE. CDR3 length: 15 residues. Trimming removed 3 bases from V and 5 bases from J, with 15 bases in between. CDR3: CASSWGGGTNNEQFF. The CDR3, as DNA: TGTGCCAGCAGCTGGGGGGGCGGAACCAACAATGAGCAGTTCTTC.

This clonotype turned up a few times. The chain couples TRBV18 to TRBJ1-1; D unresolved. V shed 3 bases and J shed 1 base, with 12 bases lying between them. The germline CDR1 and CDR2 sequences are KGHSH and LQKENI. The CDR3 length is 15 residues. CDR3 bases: TGTGCCAGCTCACCTGGTCATAACGCGAACACTGAAGCTTTCTTT. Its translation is CASSPGHNANTEAFF.